The source of this T cell receptor (beta chain) is a study of low-dose radiotherapy and immunotherapy resistance in tumors. Study-wide context: It was every two weeks, one day before radiation and immunotherapy, that intravenous cyclophosphamide 200 mg/m2 was given.

This clonotype has at least ten counts. This sample's time point: before trial treatment. Ipilimumab, nivolumab, aspirin, low-dose cyclophosphamide and low-dose radiotherapy were administered to donors. Each eligible patient had an advanced solid tumor, and these tumors lacked tumor-infiltrating lymphocytes. The CDR3 length is 13 residues. Trimming left V 3 bases short and J 7 bases short, with 13 bases between. Germline-derived CDR1 and CDR2 are DFQATT and SNEGSKA (reference sequence). Alpha- and beta-chain coverage of first-strand cDNA came from TRAV- and TRBV-specific primers. TCR amplification used 20 to 25 PCR cycles, a constant-region primer and a V-primer adapter. In TCRdb, the reads were re-called with MiXCR into one record per CDR3 protein. The repertoire holds around 90,000 distinct CDR3 sequences, with approximately 17% as singletons.

This chain connects TRBV20-1 to TRBJ2-1; the D gene is possibly TRBD2 (5 bases). This receptor was taken from a male donor with prostate cancer. Sequenced here: PBMCs, sampled before treatment. CDR3 amino acids: CSASEEVGNEQFF. CDR3 nucleotide sequence: TGCAGTGCTAGCGAGGAGGTGGGGAATGAGCAGTTCTTC.